This T cell receptor (beta chain) was documented in a study of identical twins. This clonotype was seen only a few times. Germline-derived CDR1 and CDR2 are ENHRY and SYGVKD. This CDR3 comprises 12 residues. The ends lost 6 bases at V and 9 bases at J; junction bases unmatched: 7. Carrying unique molecular identifiers, the cDNA also gained a universal primer site through template switching. MiXCR, run by TCRdb on the 5' RACE reads, gives a single entry per CDR3 protein. The sample yields about 730,000 distinct CDR3 sequences, 21% seen once. The same data also went into a second study, on T cells expressing NK-cell markers.

This TCR was recovered from a woman aged 18 to 35 in good health. V and J are TRBV10-3 and TRBJ1-1, with TRBD1 identical over 7 bases. The sequencing sample was made of PBMCs. DNA of the CDR3: TGTGCCATCAGCGCCGACAGGGCTAAAGCTTTCTTT. Translated, it gives CAISADRAKAFF.